This TCR beta chain stems from a study of identical twins. The study, taken as a whole, reports: Models underestimated out-of-frame TCR alpha sharing in monozygotic twins. Findings came from cross-sectional statistics, without long-term follow-up of donors. Low generation probability was overrepresented in out-of-frame alpha sequences shared by twins. Excess twin sharing in beta out-of-frame sequences was weaker.

This clonotype appeared a few times. What it binds is unknown. TCRdb reprocessed the 5' RACE reads via MiXCR and lists one record per CDR3 protein. The profile shows some 240,000 distinct CDR3 sequences, about 8.5% of them singletons. This CDR3 has 15 amino acids. CDR1 SGHAT and CDR2 FQNNGV come from the germline V gene. V was pared by 6 bases and J by 3 bases, with 7 bases of the junction left unmatched. Separately, the same data were catalogued under a study of yellow fever vaccine responses in identical twins.

Input material: CD8+ T cells sorted from blood. The source is a woman younger than 35 in good health. The V gene is TRBV11-2, the J gene TRBJ2-7; 11 bases are a match to TRBD1. The CDR3 here is CASRSGTGGSYEQYF. In DNA, the CDR3 is TGTGCCAGCAGATCCGGGACAGGGGGTAGCTACGAGCAGTACTTC.